This T cell receptor beta chain was documented in a study of T cell repertoires in cytomegalovirus infection (dated by TCRdb to the late 2010s). General notes on the study: Peptide stimulations targeted recently identified HLA-C-restricted CMV epitopes, whose presentation resists viral immunomodulation, together with well-studied HLA-B-restricted epitopes. Donor HLA type was relevant to the analysis, because carriage of CMV infection together with the matching HLA type was indicated by public TCR beta signatures.

Study-wide findings and limitations: The ex vivo response was dominated by HLA-C-restricted CMV-specific TCR beta clonotypes, and the single most frequent clonotype in two of eight donors was supplied by these HLA-C-restricted clonotypes. In both this cohort and an independent cohort of over 350 donors, the cumulative frequency of public TCR beta family members distinguished carriers of CMV infection plus the relevant HLA type.

This clonotype was seen only a few times. The clone's antigen remains unknown. Base qualities are not at hand, and no much larger clone is one base apart. From the germline V gene (reference sequence), CDR1 is LNHDA and CDR2 is SQIVND. Relative to germline, V is 9 bases shorter and J is 5 bases shorter, with 22 bases between their ends. The CDR3 spans 15 residues, from the cysteine through the phenylalanine. Only the CDR3 DNA is retained, 45 bases long and in frame from the first base. The treatment or condition label, read with the paper, signifies: in vitro stimulation with specific CMV peptide epitopes to enrich CMV-specific T cells. Sequencer: Illumina HiSeq 1500. In TCRdb, the public reads were trimmed at Q25 with fastp and aligned with MiXCR, with productive beta chains retained. Identical CDR3 protein sequences are pooled into one entry, listed with their most common genes and DNA. Recorded for this sample are around 300,000 distinct CDR3 sequences; approximately 22% of them occurred a single time. Approximately 19% of the sample is taken by the ten largest.

This material consisted of cultured PBMCs, taken from culture after CMV antigen stimulation. The V gene is TRBV19 and the J gene is TRBJ1-1; possibly the D gene is TRBD1, per 6 matching bases. The sequence was obtained from a human donor in good health (CMV status not recorded). Some clones in this sample may be carry-over from other donors' samples. The CDR3: CASHPRQESGTEAFF. The DNA sequence is as follows: TGTGCCAGCCACCCCCGACAGGAATCGGGGACTGAAGCTTTCTTT.